This entry describes one T cell receptor beta chain. This sample was included in a study of blood T cell repertoires in COVID-19. The wider study: The United States, Italy and Spain supplied acute and convalescent COVID-19 samples. The analysed material was cDNA or gDNA that came from T cells, B-cell-depleted T cells, or PBMCs.

Per the authors' pipeline: Amplifying reference gene primers gave estimates of nucleated cell counts. Clones were sequenced by immunoSEQ multiplex PCR, and TCRdb holds only the in-frame ones, with some missing. V and J calls and clone size are as listed in that table; D and trimming were resolved from the DNA. The sample includes about 53,000 clones, roughly 90% seen only once; the top ten take 2.5% to 3%. CDR1 is SGHVS, CDR2 FQNEAQ, per germline. Trimming cost V 3 bases and J 1 base, with 12 bases left between them. The CDR3 is made up of 15 amino acids. The sequence was obtained from an elderly man with acute or convalescent COVID-19. The sequencing sample was made of peripheral blood. The V gene is TRBV7-8, the J gene TRBJ1-1; D call uncertain. For the CDR3, the DNA is TGTGCCAGCAGCTTCGTCCCTGCGGGGAACACTGAAGCTTTCTTT. Protein sequence: CASSFVPAGNTEAFF.